One sample yielded the 4 T cell receptor beta chains listed below, sequenced in a study of control samples from healthy donors and cancer patients. Libraries were prepared by immunoSEQ multiplex PCR; TCRdb keeps only in-frame clonotypes and omits some of them. The repertoire holds 150,000 or so clones, with roughly 92% as singletons. Sequenced material: blood. Source of these receptors: a man aged 45-65 years in good health.

This chain links TRBV6-5 with TRBJ1-5; TRBD1 matches 8 bases. Losses at the gene ends were 6 bases for V and 5 bases for J; bases not matched to a gene: 9. The CDR3 is made up of 15 amino acids. Germline V lookup: CDR1 MNHEY, CDR2 SVGAGI. CDR3 nucleotides: TGTGCCAGCAGACGTAACAGGGGGAAGGATCAGCCCCAGCATTTT. Translated: CASRRNRGKDQPQHF.

The rearrangement links TRBV30 to TRBJ2-6; no clear D gene. The CDR3 consists of 13 residues. In germline, CDR1 is GTSNPN, CDR2 SVGIG (reference sequence). V lost 2 bases, J lost 1 base, and 3 bases lay in between. CDR3 region: CAWSSSGANVLTF. CDR3 DNA sequence: TGTGCCTGGAGTTCGTCTGGGGCCAACGTCCTGACTTTC.

This chain joins TRBV7-9 and TRBJ1-1; D is uncertain. Per the germline V gene, CDR1 is SEHNR and CDR2 is FQNEAQ (reference sequence). V dropped 5 bases and J dropped 0 bases, with 7 bases sitting between them. This CDR3 is 13 amino acids long. The CDR3 bases are TGTGCCAGCAGCCCCCAATTGAACACTGAAGCTTTCTTT. Protein: CASSPQLNTEAFF.

Notes on this clone: The sample holds other DNA sequences that translate to the same CDR3. The chain couples TRBV11-2 to TRBJ2-1, with 11 bases matching TRBD1. CDR3 length: 15 amino acids. Germline V gene sequence: CDR1 SGHAT, CDR2 FQNNGV. V lost 4 bases to trimming and J lost 7 bases; unmatched junction nucleotides: 6. CDR3 region: CASSSDRGLGNEQFF. The CDR3 nucleotides read TGTGCCAGCAGCTCGGACAGGGGGCTTGGAAATGAGCAGTTCTTC. Complete variable domain (other parts from reference TRBV11-2 and TRBJ2-1): EAGVAQSPRYKIIEKRQSVAFWCNPISGHATLYWYQQILGQGPKLLIQFQNNGVVDDSQLPKDRFSAERLKGVDSTLKIQPAKLEDSAVYLCASSSDRGLGNEQFFGPGTRLTVL.